The 32 T cell receptor beta chains presented below share a single source sample, sequenced in a study of T cell responses to AZD1222 COVID-19 vaccine. Assay: immunoSEQ multiplex PCR; the TCRdb copy retains only in-frame clones and omits some. The sample records 140,000 to 150,000 clones, roughly 90% being singletons. Source: peripheral blood, taken 28 days after the second AZD1222 dose. The source of these receptors is an adult who received the AZD1222 COVID-19 vaccine.

The chain carries TRBV12-3 or TRBV12-4 and TRBJ2-7; 8 nucleotides line up with TRBD2. CDR3 length: 13 residues. Trimming cost V 4 bases and J 6 bases; bases outside gene matches: 5. CDR3 coding DNA: TGTGCCAGCAGTTCCGGGACTAGGGTCGAGCAGTACTTC. Translated, it gives CASSSGTRVEQYF.

This clone was detected once. The V and J genes are TRBV14 and TRBJ1-2; 7 nucleotides align to TRBD1. The V gene end was trimmed by 4 bases and the J gene end by 3 bases; junction bases not matched to a gene: 8. The CDR3 spans 15 residues. CDR1 is SGHDN and CDR2 is FVKESK in the germline V gene. CDR3 bases: TGTGCCAGCAGCCCGCTAGTCACAGGGGACTATGGCTACACCTTC. Protein: CASSPLVTGDYGYTF.

CDR3 sequence: CASSQGLSRLYF. CDR3 coding DNA: TGTGCCAGCAGCCAAGGGCTCTCGCGTTTATATTTT. The J gene is TRBJ1-3, the V gene TRBV14; D is unclear. CDR1 and CDR2 from the germline V gene are SGHDN and FVKESK. The CDR3 spans 12 residues. Trimming stripped 1 base from V and 14 bases from J, with 12 bases between.

The chain is built from TRBV7-3 and TRBJ2-3, with 9 bases matching TRBD2. Trimming took 5 bases from V and 4 from J; bases not matched to a gene: 10. In germline, CDR1 is SGHTA, CDR2 FQGTGA. CDR3 length: 16 residues. CDR3 region: CASSLAGGGGADTQYF. The DNA of the CDR3 is TGTGCCAGCAGCCTGGCCGGAGGCGGGGGGGCAGATACGCAGTATTTT.

The chain carries TRBV3-1 (or the pseudogene TRBV3-2) and TRBJ2-1; 9 positions match TRBD2. After removal of 3 bases from V and 4 bases from J, the junction contained 10 bases not matched to a gene. The CDR3 contains 17 residues. CDR1 LGHDT and CDR2 YNNKEL come from the germline V gene (reference sequence). In DNA form, the CDR3 reads TGTGCCAGCAGCCAGGGTCGGGGCCTAGCGGGGTACAATGAGCAGTTCTTC. It yields the protein CASSQGRGLAGYNEQFF.

The chain couples TRBV19 to TRBJ2-3, with D perhaps matching TRBD1 (5 bases). Germline loops: CDR1 LNHDA, CDR2 SQIVND (reference sequence). Trimming removed 5 bases at V and 3 bases at J, with 6 bases between. CDR3 length: 12 amino acids. CDR3 DNA sequence: TGTGCCAGTAGTCAGGGAACAGATACGCAGTATTTT. It encodes CASSQGTDTQYF.

V is TRBV3-1 (or the pseudogene TRBV3-2) and J is TRBJ2-2; 9 bases match TRBD1. The CDR3 consists of 14 residues. Germline-derived CDR1 and CDR2 are LGHDT and YNNKEL (reference sequence). V lost 4 bases to trimming and J lost 9 bases; unmatched junction nucleotides: 6. The CDR3 protein is CASSRQGGKRELFF. In DNA, the CDR3 is TGTGCCAGCAGCCGACAGGGGGGGAAAAGGGAGCTGTTTTTT.

The rearrangement joins TRBV5-1 to TRBJ1-2, with a possible D match to TRBD1 (5 bases). CDR1 SGHRS and CDR2 YFSETQ come from the germline V gene. CDR3 size: 14 residues. The V end was cut by 4 bases, the J end by 8 bases, with 18 bases between. The CDR3, as DNA: TGCGCCAGCAGCCCCGGACATCCGTTGGACGGCTACACCTTC. It yields the protein CASSPGHPLDGYTF.

V and J are TRBV7-8 and TRBJ1-5; TRBD1 agrees at 7 bases. The CDR3 totals 18 residues. Germline CDR1 reads SGHVS; CDR2 reads FQNEAQ. V shed 1 base and J 6 bases; nucleotides not matched to a gene: 15. The CDR3 protein is CASSLGPAGTAWSQPQHF. CDR3 nucleotide sequence: TGTGCCAGCAGCTTAGGGCCGGCAGGGACAGCCTGGAGTCAGCCCCAGCATTTT.

This sequence joins TRBV28 and TRBJ1-2; unclear D gene. The CDR3 length is 14 residues. Germline CDR1 reads MDHEN; CDR2 reads SYDVKM. The germline V and J ends were trimmed by 1 base and 1 base, with 7 bases remaining between them. CDR3 nucleotides: TGTGCCAGCAGTTTATACGGGGTTAACTATGGCTACACCTTC. Its protein product is CASSLYGVNYGYTF.

This rearrangement joins TRBV7-2 to TRBJ1-1, with 8 nucleotides matching TRBD1. This CDR3 comprises 16 residues. Germline V gives CDR1 SGHTA, CDR2 FQGNSA. Trimming cost V 5 bases and J 5 bases; bases outside gene matches: 13. In DNA form, the CDR3 reads TGTGCCAGCAGCCTCGAATCCCCAGGGGGCCCAACTGAAGCTTTCTTT. Encoded protein: CASSLESPGGPTEAFF.

This sequence joins TRBV12-3 or TRBV12-4 and TRBJ2-1; a possible D gene is TRBD2 (5 bases). The length of the CDR3 is 12 residues. V dropped 3 bases and J dropped 7 bases, with 7 bases sitting between them. The CDR3 sequence is CASSFAGNEQFF. The CDR3 DNA follows: TGTGCCAGCAGTTTTGCGGGTAATGAGCAGTTCTTC.

The chain links TRBV9 to TRBJ2-7; TRBD2 agrees at 11 bases. J was trimmed by 0 bases and V by 0 bases; bases with no gene match: 8. This CDR3 is built from 18 residues. CDR1 is SGDLS and CDR2 is YYNGEE in the germline V gene. The chain's CDR3 is CASSVGIAGGTLSYEQYF. The DNA for the CDR3 is TGTGCCAGCAGCGTAGGGATAGCGGGAGGGACCCTCTCCTACGAGCAGTACTTC.

This clone was seen only once. V is TRBV6-5 and J is TRBJ1-5; D remains ambiguous. The length of the CDR3 is 14 residues. V lost 7 bases and J lost 2, with 12 bases in between. Germline-derived CDR1 and CDR2 are MNHEY and SVGAGI. The CDR3 bases are TGTGCCAGCACACGGTCATGGGGCAATCAGCCCCAGCATTTT. This codes for CASTRSWGNQPQHF.

The chain uses TRBV18 and TRBJ2-2; 12 bases are shared with TRBD2. The germline CDR1 and CDR2 sequences are KGHSH and LQKENI. J gave up 0 bases and V 5 bases, and 7 bases lay outside the gene matches. There are 18 residues in the CDR3. CDR3 residues: CASSTVLAGGPNTGELFF. In DNA form, the CDR3 reads TGTGCCAGCTCAACCGTTCTAGCGGGAGGGCCGAACACCGGGGAGCTGTTTTTT. Full variable domain (rest looked up from reference TRBV18 and TRBJ2-2): NAGVMQNPRHLVRRRGQEARLRCSPMKGHSHVYWYRQLPEEGLKFMVYLQKENIIDESGMPKERFSAEFPKEGPSILRIQQVVRGDSAAYFCASSTVLAGGPNTGELFFGEGSRLTVL.

The chain couples TRBV19 to TRBJ1-2, with unresolved D. CDR1 LNHDA and CDR2 SQIVND come from the germline V gene (reference sequence). V was clipped by 1 base and J by 4 bases, with 10 bases between them. The CDR3 spans 14 residues. As DNA, the CDR3 is TGTGCCAGTAGTATAGCGAGTGTTGCCTATGGCTACACCTTC. Amino acid sequence: CASSIASVAYGYTF.

J is TRBJ2-7 and V is TRBV3-1 (or the pseudogene TRBV3-2); 7 positions match TRBD2. The CDR3 consists of 14 residues. Germline lookup yields CDR1 LGHDT and CDR2 YNNKEL (reference sequence). Germline trimming cut 3 bases from V and 2 bases from J; bases unmatched to any gene: 4. The CDR3 DNA follows: TGTGCCAGCAGCCAGGGAGGGGCAGCCTACGAGCAGTACTTC. Protein sequence: CASSQGGAAYEQYF.

CDR3 protein: CASSYQRREETQYF. Written as DNA, the CDR3 is TGTGCCAGCAGTTATCAGCGTCGGGAAGAGACCCAGTACTTC. The J gene is TRBJ2-5, the V gene TRBV2; D uncertain. Germline V gene sequence: CDR1 SNHLY, CDR2 FYNNEI. The CDR3 totals 14 residues. V gave up 5 bases and J gave up 3 bases, with 13 bases separating them.

The rearrangement uses TRBV5-5 and TRBJ2-7; 8 nucleotides line up with TRBD1. The CDR3 sequence is 15 residues long. Trimming cost V 0 bases and J 2 bases; bases outside gene matches: 4. In germline, CDR1 is SGHKS, CDR2 YYEKEE (reference sequence). CDR3 sequence reads: CASSLEGTGPYEQYF. The CDR3, as DNA: TGTGCCAGCAGCTTGGAGGGGACAGGTCCCTACGAGCAGTACTTC.

The chain has TRBV29-1 and TRBJ1-1; D might be TRBD1 (6 bases). The CDR3 covers 16 residues. Germline V gives CDR1 SQVTM, CDR2 ANQGSEA. The V gene lost 4 bases and the J gene lost 5 bases, with 23 bases spanning the gap. The CDR3 sequence: CSVVGTSAYQGTEAFF. The CDR3, as DNA: TGCAGCGTTGTAGGGACGTCCGCCTATCAGGGGACTGAAGCTTTCTTT.

The chain uses TRBV18 and TRBJ2-1; D is possibly TRBD2 (6 bases). The V gene's germline CDR1 is KGHSH and CDR2 LQKENI. V dropped 3 bases and J dropped 0 bases, with 6 bases sitting between them. The CDR3 covers 14 residues. The CDR3 region is CASSPTSSYNEQFF. In DNA, the CDR3 is TGTGCCAGCTCACCGACTAGCTCCTACAATGAGCAGTTCTTC.

The genes are TRBV7-9 and TRBJ1-6; unclear D gene. The CDR3 runs 14 residues. V lost 1 base and J 9 bases, leaving 10 bases between the germline ends. Germline-derived CDR1 and CDR2 are SEHNR and FQNEAQ (reference sequence). CDR3 sequence (DNA): TGTGCCAGCAGCTTAGATTCCAGATCTTCACCCCTCCACTTT. This sequence encodes CASSLDSRSSPLHF.

Here the CDR3 reads CASSPYITGAGGPYGYTF. In nucleotides, the CDR3 is TGTGCCAGCAGTCCCTACATAACCGGCGCGGGGGGTCCCTATGGCTACACCTTC. V is TRBV27 and J is TRBJ1-2; possibly TRBD1 for D (5 bases). The V and J ends lost 5 bases and 4 bases respectively, with 26 bases between them. The CDR3 runs 18 residues. The germline V gene encodes CDR1 MNHEY and CDR2 SMNVEV (reference sequence).

V is TRBV7-8 and J is TRBJ1-1; D call uncertain. Germline lookup yields CDR1 SGHVS and CDR2 FQNEAQ. With 3 bases removed from V and 1 base from J, the gap between germline ends came to 18 bases. This CDR3 contains 17 residues. This CDR3 reads CASSFLTRRTENTEAFF. The CDR3 DNA follows: TGTGCCAGCAGCTTCTTAACCCGTCGGACTGAGAACACTGAAGCTTTCTTT.

In DNA form, the CDR3 reads TGTGCCAGCAGGGACGGGGCCTCCCAAGAGACCCAGTACTTC. This codes for CASRDGASQETQYF. The chain recombines TRBV25-1 with TRBJ2-5, with D perhaps matching TRBD1 or TRBD2 (5 bases each). The germline gives CDR1 MGHDK, CDR2 SYGVNS. The CDR3 contains 14 residues. Trimming left V 6 bases short and J 1 base short, with 12 bases between.

This clone is a singleton in its sample. The genes are TRBV6-5 and TRBJ2-2; maybe TRBD1 (5 bases). CDR3 length equals 15 residues. From germline, CDR1 is MNHEY and CDR2 SVGAGI. Trimming removed 4 bases from V and 4 bases from J, with 13 bases in between. CDR3 in DNA: TGTGCCAGCAGTTTTCAGGGTTGGGGCACCGGGGAGCTGTTTTTT. Residues: CASSFQGWGTGELFF.

V is TRBV4-3 and J is TRBJ2-1, with TRBD2 matching 12 bases. CDR1 and CDR2 (germline): LGHNA, YSLEER. V trimming: 0 bases; J trimming: 4 bases; junction bases outside the gene matches: 1. This CDR3 comprises 16 residues. CDR3 coding DNA: TGCGCCAGCAGCCAAGAGACTAGCGGGGGATACAATGAGCAGTTCTTC. This sequence encodes CASSQETSGGYNEQFF.

The chain employs TRBV15 and TRBJ2-1, with 7 bases matching TRBD1. With 5 bases clipped from V and 3 bases from J, the junction kept 7 bases outside the gene matches. This CDR3 is 15 amino acids long. CDR1 and CDR2 (germline): LNHNV, YYDKDF (reference sequence). The CDR3 nucleotides read TGTGCCACCAGCTACGACAGGGACGGCTACAATGAGCAGTTCTTC. This translates into CATSYDRDGYNEQFF.

The genes are TRBV3-1 (or the pseudogene TRBV3-2) and TRBJ2-5; the match to TRBD2 covers 8 bases. The junction had 5 bases not matched to a gene; V was cut back by 4 bases and J by 4 bases. There are 14 residues in the CDR3. Germline CDR1 LGHDT, CDR2 YNNKEL (reference sequence). CDR3 region: CASSRSGRAETQYF. As DNA, the CDR3 is TGTGCCAGCAGCCGGTCCGGGAGGGCAGAGACCCAGTACTTC.

V gene TRBV2 combines with J gene TRBJ1-2; D uncertain. V dropped 2 bases and J dropped 8 bases, with 18 bases sitting between them. Looked up from germline, CDR1 is SNHLY and CDR2 is FYNNEI. CDR3 length: 15 amino acids. For the CDR3, the DNA is TGTGCCAGCAGTGAAACCACGATAAGAAATAGCGGCTACACCTTC. As protein: CASSETTIRNSGYTF.

The chain uses TRBV9 and TRBJ2-1; D gene unclear. The CDR3 length is 14 residues. V dropped 0 bases and J dropped 7 bases, with 11 bases sitting between them. Germline V gives CDR1 SGDLS, CDR2 YYNGEE. The CDR3 protein is CASSVDHWANEQFF. The DNA for the CDR3 is TGTGCCAGCAGCGTAGACCACTGGGCAAATGAGCAGTTCTTC.

This chain connects TRBV6-2 or TRBV6-3 to TRBJ2-5; a weak D match, TRBD2 (6 bases). Germline V gene data show CDR1 as MNHEY and CDR2 as SVGEGT. V gave up 5 bases and J gave up 3 bases, with 7 bases separating them. The CDR3 totals 12 residues. The CDR3 loop is CASSKREETQYF. CDR3 nucleotide sequence: TGTGCCAGCAGTAAGCGGGAAGAGACCCAGTACTTC.